These 21 T cell receptor beta chains share one sample of origin, sequenced in a study of technical replicates of blood from a few donors. This table comes from immunoSEQ multiplex PCR, and its TCRdb copy is limited to in-frame clones, with some not included. The table records about 100,000 clones, about 94% of them present only once. Source material: T cells isolated from PBMCs. All receptors derive from a human donor in good health.

V gene TRBV10-1 combines with J gene TRBJ2-1, with 11 bases that match TRBD2. The CDR3 has 16 residues. From germline, CDR1 is WNHNN and CDR2 SYGVQD (reference sequence). V was pared by 0 bases and J by 5 bases, with 3 bases of the junction left unmatched. The CDR3 spells CASSESTSGGNNEQFF. The CDR3 region has the DNA TGCGCCAGCAGTGAGTCCACTAGCGGGGGAAACAATGAGCAGTTCTTC.

The V gene is TRBV7-8, the J gene TRBJ1-4; D is possibly TRBD1 (5 bases). Trimming removed 5 bases from V and 1 base from J, with 14 bases in between. Germline V CDR1 and CDR2: SGHVS, FQNEAQ. CDR3 length: 16 amino acids. CDR3 DNA sequence: TGTGCCAGCAGCCAATTGGGCGGGGGAACTAATGAAAAACTGTTTTTT. This sequence encodes CASSQLGGGTNEKLFF. Using reference TRBV7-8 and TRBJ1-4 for the parts outside the CDR3, the full variable domain is GAGVSQSPRYKVAKRGQDVALRCDPISGHVSLFWYQQALGQGPEFLTYFQNEAQLDKSGLPSDRFFAERPEGSVSTLKIQRTQQEDSAVYLCASSQLGGGTNEKLFFGSGTQLSVL.

This chain joins TRBV18 and TRBJ2-3, with D hard to call. There are 18 residues in the CDR3. Per the germline V gene, CDR1 is KGHSH and CDR2 is LQKENI. V gave up 2 bases and J gave up 0 bases, with 18 bases separating them. CDR3 nucleotides: TGTGCCAGCTCACCAGCAGCGAGTGCCAGTACTAGCACAGATACGCAGTATTTT. It is translated as CASSPAASASTSTDTQYF.

The genes are TRBV28 and TRBJ2-3, with 10 bases fitting TRBD2. Germline CDR1 is MDHEN and CDR2 is SYDVKM. Losses at the gene ends were 6 bases for V and 3 bases for J; bases not matched to a gene: 9. The CDR3 spans 16 residues. CDR3 residues: CASSPEGTSETDTQYF. CDR3 in DNA: TGTGCCAGCAGCCCCGAGGGGACTAGCGAAACAGATACGCAGTATTTT.

This sequence joins TRBV27 and TRBJ1-1; D is possibly TRBD1 (5 bases). This CDR3 comprises 14 residues. V was pared by 2 bases and J by 0 bases, with 7 bases between. From germline, CDR1 is MNHEY and CDR2 SMNVEV (reference sequence). The CDR3 here is CASSLQGMNTEAFF. The CDR3, as DNA: TGTGCCAGCAGTTTACAGGGAATGAACACTGAAGCTTTCTTT.

The V call is TRBV7-8, the J call TRBJ2-5; the D gene is possibly TRBD2 (6 bases). In germline, CDR1 is SGHVS, CDR2 FQNEAQ. This CDR3 is 14 amino acids long. The germline V and J ends were trimmed by 5 bases and 5 bases, with 15 bases remaining between them. CDR3 residues: CASSPPGSKETQYF. Here the CDR3 DNA reads TGTGCCAGCAGCCCCCCCGGGAGCAAGGAGACCCAGTACTTC.

The V and J genes are TRBV28 and TRBJ2-5; 7 nucleotides align to TRBD1. Germline CDR1 is MDHEN and CDR2 is SYDVKM. V lost 3 bases and J lost 1; bases outside the gene matches: 11. The CDR3 is made up of 17 amino acids. In DNA, the CDR3 is TGTGCCAGCAGTTTTCCTACTACGACAGGGTTCCAAGAGACCCAGTACTTC. It specifies CASSFPTTTGFQETQYF.

This rearrangement joins TRBV7-8 to TRBJ1-4; tentative D call: TRBD1 (6 bases). This CDR3 contains 13 residues. Germline-derived CDR1 and CDR2 are SGHVS and FQNEAQ. The V and J ends lost 5 bases and 8 bases respectively, with 12 bases between them. The CDR3 is CASSPRQAEKLFF. CDR3 sequence (DNA): TGTGCCAGCAGCCCCCGACAGGCGGAAAAACTGTTTTTT.

This clone was detected only once. J is TRBJ2-1 and V is TRBV18; 13 bases map to TRBD2. Per the germline V gene, CDR1 is KGHSH and CDR2 is LQKENI. V was clipped by 4 bases and J by 3 bases; unmatched bases: 0. This CDR3 is built from 15 residues. In DNA form, the CDR3 reads TGTGCCAGCTCACGGACTAGCGGGAGCTACAATGAGCAGTTCTTC. Translating it yields CASSRTSGSYNEQFF. Using reference TRBV18 and TRBJ2-1 for the parts outside the CDR3, the full variable domain is NAGVMQNPRHLVRRRGQEARLRCSPMKGHSHVYWYRQLPEEGLKFMVYLQKENIIDESGMPKERFSAEFPKEGPSILRIQQVVRGDSAAYFCASSRTSGSYNEQFFGPGTRLTVL.

The rearrangement joins TRBV7-9 to TRBJ1-1; the D gene is possibly TRBD1 (6 bases). Per germline, CDR1 SEHNR and CDR2 FQNEAQ (reference sequence). The germline V and J ends were trimmed by 5 bases and 1 base, with 17 bases remaining between them. CDR3 length: 16 amino acids. This CDR3 is CASSPVTGYGNTEAFF. In DNA, the CDR3 is TGTGCCAGCAGCCCAGTGACAGGATACGGGAACACTGAAGCTTTCTTT.

The chain carries TRBV6-1 and TRBJ2-7; no firm D call. Germline loops: CDR1 MNHNS, CDR2 SASEGT. V lost 3 bases to trimming and J lost 3 bases, with 3 bases between them. The CDR3 totals 11 residues. The chain's CDR3 is CASSDRYEQYF. The CDR3 DNA follows: TGTGCCAGCAGTGACCGCTACGAGCAGTACTTC.

The CDR3 nucleotides are TGTGCCAGCAGCTTGTTAGGGGGCTCAAATGGCTACACCTTC. Residues: CASSLLGGSNGYTF. The V call is TRBV5-4, the J call TRBJ1-2; 7 nucleotides align to TRBD1. The length of the CDR3 is 14 residues. Trimming took 1 base from V and 6 from J; bases not matched to a gene: 6. Germline CDR1 reads SGHNT; CDR2 reads YYREEE (reference sequence). Full variable domain (remainder filled in from reference TRBV5-4 and TRBJ1-2): ETGVTQSPTHLIKTRGQQVTLRCSSQSGHNTVSWYQQALGQGPQFIFQYYREEENGRGNFPPRFSGLQFPNYSSELNVNALELDDSALYLCASSLLGGSNGYTFGSGTRLTVV.

J is TRBJ2-3 and V is TRBV4-1, with D tentatively TRBD2 (6 bases). V shed 3 bases and J shed 0 bases, with 10 bases lying between them. This CDR3 is 15 amino acids long. Germline V gene sequence: CDR1 MGHRA, CDR2 YSYEKL. CDR3 DNA sequence: TGCGCCAGCAGCCAGACCGGGACTAGCACAGATACGCAGTATTTT. Translated: CASSQTGTSTDTQYF.

This clone was detected once. V is TRBV6-5 and J is TRBJ2-3; TRBD2 agrees at 15 bases. CDR1 is MNHEY and CDR2 is SVGAGI in the germline V gene. V lost 4 bases, J lost 7 bases, and 6 bases stayed unmatched. The CDR3 is 16 amino acids. CDR3 sequence (DNA): TGTGCCAGCAGTTGGACTAGCGGGGGGGCTGAGAATACGCAGTATTTT. Protein sequence: CASSWTSGGAENTQYF.

This chain links TRBV29-1 with TRBJ2-1; D uncertain. The germline CDR1 and CDR2 sequences are SQVTM and ANQGSEA. This CDR3 has 10 residues. V was clipped by 4 bases and J by 6 bases, with 4 bases between them. The CDR3 loop is CSVVINEQFF. CDR3 nucleotides: TGCAGCGTTGTAATCAATGAGCAGTTCTTC.

The chain links TRBV11-2 to TRBJ2-4; TRBD2 might be the D (5 bases). CDR3 length: 15 amino acids. CDR1 is SGHAT and CDR2 is FQNNGV in the germline V gene. V shed 0 bases and J shed 1 base, with 7 bases lying between them. The CDR3 spells CASSLERGAKNIQYF. The CDR3 DNA reads as TGTGCCAGCAGCTTAGAAAGAGGGGCCAAAAACATTCAGTACTTC.

The gene calls are TRBV5-6 and TRBJ2-1; D is uncertain. Trimming took off 1 base at V and 5 bases at J, with 10 bases between the two ends. The V gene's germline CDR1 is SGHDT and CDR2 YYEEEE. The CDR3 contains 14 residues. Written as DNA, the CDR3 is TGTGCCAGCAGCTTGTGGCTGGTTGACAATGAGCAGTTCTTC. Its translation is CASSLWLVDNEQFF.

The rearrangement links TRBV27 to TRBJ2-1, with a possible D match to TRBD2 (5 bases). CDR3 length: 15 residues. CDR1 is MNHEY, CDR2 SMNVEV, per germline (reference sequence). Trimming cost V 5 bases and J 8 bases, with 19 bases left between them. CDR3 coding DNA: TGTGCCAGCAGTCCCGTCGGCCCCTACGGGGATGAGCAGTTCTTC. Amino acids: CASSPVGPYGDEQFF.

This clone is a singleton in its sample. The V gene is TRBV15, the J gene TRBJ1-5; TRBD1 matches 8 bases. The CDR3 is 15 amino acids. The V gene end was trimmed by 3 bases and the J gene end by 4 bases; junction bases not matched to a gene: 5. CDR1 LNHNV and CDR2 YYDKDF come from the germline V gene (reference sequence). The CDR3 coding sequence is TGTGCCACCAGCAGGGGGGGACAGGCGAATCAGCCCCAGCATTTT. Protein product: CATSRGGQANQPQHF. The whole variable domain, filled in from reference TRBV15 and TRBJ1-5, reads DAMVIQNPRYQVTQFGKPVTLSCSQTLNHNVMYWYQQKSSQAPKLLFHYYDKDFNNEADTPDNFQSRRPNTSFCFLDIRSPGLGDTAMYLCATSRGGQANQPQHFGDGTRLSIL.

This chain uses TRBV28 with TRBJ1-2; 9 nucleotides agree with TRBD1. From germline, CDR1 is MDHEN and CDR2 SYDVKM. V lost 4 bases, J lost 2 bases, and 11 bases stayed unmatched. The CDR3 has 17 residues. This CDR3 reads CASSSNRGRPLNYGYTF. CDR3 coding DNA: TGTGCCAGCAGTTCGAACAGGGGGCGCCCCTTGAACTATGGCTACACCTTC.

J is TRBJ2-1 and V is TRBV5-5; 8 nucleotides line up with TRBD2. CDR3 length: 15 amino acids. The germline V gene encodes CDR1 SGHKS and CDR2 YYEKEE (reference sequence). V lost 0 bases, J lost 7 bases, and 6 bases stayed unmatched. CDR3 region: CASSLEAGGGNEQFF. In nucleotides, the CDR3 is TGTGCCAGCAGCTTGGAGGCGGGGGGTGGTAATGAGCAGTTCTTC.